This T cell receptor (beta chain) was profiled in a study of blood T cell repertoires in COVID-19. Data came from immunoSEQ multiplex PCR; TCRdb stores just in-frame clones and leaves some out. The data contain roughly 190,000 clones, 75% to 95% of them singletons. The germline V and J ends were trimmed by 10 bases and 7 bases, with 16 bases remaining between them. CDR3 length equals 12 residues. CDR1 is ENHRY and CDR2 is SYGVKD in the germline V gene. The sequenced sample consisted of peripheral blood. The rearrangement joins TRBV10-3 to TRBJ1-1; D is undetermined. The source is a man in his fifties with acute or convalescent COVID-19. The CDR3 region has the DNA TGTGCCAGCTCGGATGGAGATAATGAAGCTTTCTTT. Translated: CASSDGDNEAFF.